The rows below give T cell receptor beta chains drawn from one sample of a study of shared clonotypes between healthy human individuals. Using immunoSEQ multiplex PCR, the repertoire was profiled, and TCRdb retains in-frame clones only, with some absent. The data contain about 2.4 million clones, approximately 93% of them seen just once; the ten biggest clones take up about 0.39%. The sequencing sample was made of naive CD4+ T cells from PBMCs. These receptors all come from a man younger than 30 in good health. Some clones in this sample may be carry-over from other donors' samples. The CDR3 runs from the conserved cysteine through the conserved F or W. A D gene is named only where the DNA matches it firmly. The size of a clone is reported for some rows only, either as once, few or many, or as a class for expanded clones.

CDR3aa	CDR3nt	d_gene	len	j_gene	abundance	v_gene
CASSGASGSYEQYF	TGTGCCAGCAGTGGGGCTAGCGGGAGCTACGAGCAGTACTTC	TRBD2	14	TRBJ2-7	-	TRBV28
CASSLGDSSIYGYTF	TGTGCCAGCAGCTTAGGGGACAGTTCCATTTATGGCTACACCTTC	TRBD1	15	TRBJ1-2	-	TRBV7-2
CASRDRGSYEQYF	TGTGCCAGCAGGGACAGGGGCTCCTACGAGCAGTACTTC	TRBD1	13	TRBJ2-7	few	TRBV6-6
CALFPGLTNYGYTF	TGTGCCTTATTCCCCGGACTGACTAACTATGGCTACACCTTC	-	14	TRBJ1-2	-	TRBV6-1
CASSLGPGTSSTDTQYF	TGTGCCAGCAGCTTAGGACCGGGGACTTCTAGCACAGATACGCAGTATTTT	-	17	TRBJ2-3	-	TRBV7-6
CASSPRDRAVEQYF	TGTGCCAGTAGTCCCCGGGACAGGGCTGTGGAGCAGTACTTC	TRBD1	14	TRBJ2-7	-	TRBV19
CASSIPGQGGDTQYF	TGTGCCAGTAGTATACCGGGACAGGGGGGGGATACGCAGTATTTT	TRBD1	15	TRBJ2-3	-	TRBV19
CAISEWVREGSGELFF	TGTGCCATCAGTGAGTGGGTCCGGGAAGGAAGCGGGGAGCTGTTTTTT	-	16	TRBJ2-2	-	TRBV10-3
CASSVPGGTGANVLTF	TGTGCCAGCAGTGTCCCAGGGGGTACTGGGGCCAACGTCCTGACTTTC	TRBD1	16	TRBJ2-6	-	TRBV25-1
CASTLGQVNVPQHF	TGTGCCAGCACCCTCGGACAGGTGAATGTACCCCAGCATTTT	TRBD1	14	TRBJ1-5	few	TRBV28
CASSSAAGPYNEQFF	TGCGCCAGCAGCTCCGCTGCCGGCCCCTACAATGAGCAGTTCTTC	-	15	TRBJ2-1	-	TRBV5-1
CASSEPAGSLTDTQYF	TGTGCCAGCAGCGAACCCGCCGGTTCTCTCACAGATACGCAGTATTTT	-	16	TRBJ2-3	-	TRBV28
CASGSAGGHNEQFF	TGTGCTAGTGGTTCGGCGGGAGGGCATAATGAGCAGTTCTTC	TRBD2	14	TRBJ2-1	-	TRBV12-5
CASHPRRQGDTEAFF	TGTGCCAGCCACCCTCGGAGGCAGGGAGACACTGAAGCTTTCTTT	-	15	TRBJ1-1	-	TRBV27
CASSLAGGPGNNEQFF	TGCGCCAGCAGCTTGGCGGGGGGCCCGGGCAACAATGAGCAGTTCTTC	-	16	TRBJ2-1	-	TRBV5-1
CASSVRGGNTEAFF	TGTGCCAGCAGCGTAAGAGGGGGGAACACTGAAGCTTTCTTT	-	14	TRBJ1-1	-	TRBV7-2
CASSEVGTTPGTQYF	TGTGCCAGCAGTGAAGTGGGCACTACCCCGGGGACCCAGTACTTC	-	15	TRBJ2-5	-	TRBV2
CASSLVGGLLLTDGYTF	TGCGCCAGCAGCTTGGTTGGGGGGCTACTACTAACTGATGGCTACACCTTC	-	17	TRBJ1-2	once	TRBV5-1
CSAARPNQPQHF	TGCAGCGCCGCTCGACCCAATCAGCCCCAGCATTTT	-	12	TRBJ1-5	few	TRBV29-1
CASSLFRTAEQYF	TGCGCCAGCAGCTTGTTTCGTACGGCTGAGCAGTACTTC	-	13	TRBJ2-7	-	TRBV5-1
CASSLWDLGRYSGELFF	TGTGCCAGCAGTTTGTGGGATCTGGGAAGGTATTCCGGGGAGCTGTTTTTT	-	17	TRBJ2-2	-	TRBV28
CASSLDGGAGVLRGGYTF	TGCGCCAGCAGCTTGGACGGCGGGGCAGGGGTATTGCGGGGCGGCTACACCTTC	-	18	TRBJ1-2	-	TRBV5-1
CASSLLLYEQYF	TGTGCCAGCAGCCTACTCCTCTACGAGCAGTACTTC	-	12	TRBJ2-7	-	TRBV7-9
CASSLSRDLILGNTIYF	TGTGCCAGCAGCTTATCCCGGGACTTAATCTTGGGGAACACCATATATTTT	-	17	TRBJ1-3	-	TRBV7-9
CASSPQGRSGEQYF	TGTGCCAGCTCACCTCAGGGTAGGTCGGGCGAGCAGTACTTC	-	14	TRBJ2-7	-	TRBV18
CASSTQRGGYNEQFF	TGTGCCAGCAGCACCCAGCGGGGGGGATACAATGAGCAGTTCTTC	TRBD2	15	TRBJ2-1	-	TRBV11-1
CASSEMYYEQYF	TGTGCCAGCAGTGAAATGTACTACGAGCAGTACTTC	-	12	TRBJ2-7	-	TRBV6-1
CASRAALTGELFF	TGTGCCAGCAGGGCAGCGCTCACCGGGGAGCTGTTTTTT	-	13	TRBJ2-2	-	TRBV7-9
CASSPLGRGYTF	TGTGCCAGCAGTCCACTCGGGAGGGGCTACACCTTC	-	12	TRBJ1-2	-	TRBV28
CASSEYIGTRTDTQYF	TGTGCCAGCAGTGAATATATAGGGACTAGAACAGATACGCAGTATTTT	TRBD2	16	TRBJ2-3	-	TRBV25-1
CANQDRGKNIQYF	TGTGCCAACCAGGACAGGGGCAAAAACATTCAGTACTTC	TRBD1	13	TRBJ2-4	-	TRBV30
CASSLAPPDRVAGELFF	TGTGCCAGCAGCTTAGCACCACCCGACAGGGTGGCCGGGGAGCTGTTTTTT	TRBD1	17	TRBJ2-2	once	TRBV7-3
CASSPAAAGINTGELFF	TGCGCCAGCAGCCCAGCGGCGGCGGGGATTAACACCGGGGAGCTGTTTTTT	-	17	TRBJ2-2	-	TRBV4-3
CASSPGGVDEQYF	TGCGCCAGCAGCCCCGGGGGGGTGGACGAGCAGTACTTC	TRBD2	13	TRBJ2-7	-	TRBV4-3
CASSLRGPDYGYTF	TGCGCCAGCAGCCTGAGGGGGCCGGACTATGGCTACACCTTC	TRBD1	14	TRBJ1-2	-	TRBV5-1
CASSMSVSRNYQPQHF	TGTGCCAGCAGCATGTCCGTCAGCAGAAACTATCAGCCCCAGCATTTT	-	16	TRBJ1-5	-	TRBV7-8
CASSPVGNQPQHF	TGTGCCAGCAGCCCCGTCGGCAATCAGCCCCAGCATTTT	-	13	TRBJ1-5	few	TRBV5-5
CASSSHSSGNTIYF	TGTGCCAGCAGTTCACATAGCTCTGGAAACACCATATATTTT	-	14	TRBJ1-3	-	TRBV28
CASSQGTAYQAYEQYF	TGTGCCAGCAGCCAAGGAACAGCTTACCAAGCCTACGAGCAGTACTTC	-	16	TRBJ2-7	once	TRBV4-2
CAWSVSGTSGRYTQYF	TGTGCCTGGAGTGTTAGCGGGACTAGCGGGAGGTATACGCAGTATTTT	TRBD2	16	TRBJ2-3	-	TRBV30
CASSLEGLAGGQFF	TGTGCCAGCAGCTTAGAGGGACTAGCGGGAGGGCAGTTCTTC	TRBD2	14	TRBJ2-1	few	TRBV13
CASSAETRTDTQYF	TGTGCCAGCAGCGCCGAGACTCGCACAGATACGCAGTATTTT	-	14	TRBJ2-3	-	TRBV9
CASSDTRALNEQFF	TGTGCCAGCAGCGATACCCGGGCGCTTAATGAGCAGTTCTTC	-	14	TRBJ2-1	-	TRBV27
CASSIRGGSGNTIYF	TGTGCCAGTAGTATACGGGGCGGCTCTGGAAACACCATATATTTT	-	15	TRBJ1-3	-	TRBV19
CASSLGFWLADTQYF	TGTGCCAGCAGCTTAGGGTTCTGGCTGGCAGATACGCAGTATTTT	-	15	TRBJ2-3	-	TRBV7-6
CASSLSRGSAGAYEQYF	TGTGCCAGCAGCTTGTCCCGAGGGAGTGCGGGGGCCTACGAGCAGTACTTC	TRBD2	17	TRBJ2-7	-	TRBV7-2
CASGHAPSYEQYF	TGTGCCAGCGGACATGCCCCCTCCTACGAGCAGTACTTC	-	13	TRBJ2-7	-	TRBV28
CASSQDFARVNIQYF	TGCGCCAGCAGCCAAGACTTTGCTCGGGTAAACATTCAGTACTTC	-	15	TRBJ2-4	-	TRBV4-1
CASSLVTGTATNEKLFF	TGTGCCAGCAGCTTAGTTACAGGGACTGCAACTAATGAAAAACTGTTTTTT	-	17	TRBJ1-4	-	TRBV7-9
CAIGRETQYF	TGTGCCATCGGGAGGGAGACCCAGTACTTC	TRBD2	10	TRBJ2-5	-	TRBV5-4
CASISPAISYEQYF	TGTGCCAGCATCAGTCCGGCGATCTCCTACGAGCAGTACTTC	-	14	TRBJ2-7	-	TRBV28